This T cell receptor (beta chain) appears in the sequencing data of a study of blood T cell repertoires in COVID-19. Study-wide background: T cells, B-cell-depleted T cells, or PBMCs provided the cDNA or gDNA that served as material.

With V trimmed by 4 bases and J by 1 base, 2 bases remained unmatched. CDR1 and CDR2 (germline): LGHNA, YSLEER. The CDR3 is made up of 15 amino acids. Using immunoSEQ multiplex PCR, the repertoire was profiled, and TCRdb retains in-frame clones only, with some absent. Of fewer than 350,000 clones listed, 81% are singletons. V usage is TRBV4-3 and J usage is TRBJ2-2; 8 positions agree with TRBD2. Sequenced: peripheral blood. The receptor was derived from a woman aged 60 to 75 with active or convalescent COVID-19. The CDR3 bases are TGCGCCAGCAGCCGGACTAGCCAGAACACCGGGGAGCTGTTTTTT. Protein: CASSRTSQNTGELFF.